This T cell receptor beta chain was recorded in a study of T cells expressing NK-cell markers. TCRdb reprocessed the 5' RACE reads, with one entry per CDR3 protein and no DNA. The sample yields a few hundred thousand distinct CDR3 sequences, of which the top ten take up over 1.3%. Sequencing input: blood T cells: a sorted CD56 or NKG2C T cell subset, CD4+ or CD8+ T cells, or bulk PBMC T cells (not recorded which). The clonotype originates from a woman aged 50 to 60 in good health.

CDR3 amino acids: CASSLAAYEQYF. J is TRBJ2-7 and V is TRBV7-9. This CDR3 is built from 12 residues. Per the germline V gene, CDR1 is SEHNR and CDR2 is FQNEAQ (reference sequence).